This TCR beta chain is drawn from a study of blood T cells in healthy people across ages. This clonotype was counted between two and nine times. A second PCR of 7 to 11 cycles used a sample-barcoded 5' primer and a J-beta primer mix. TCRdb ran MiXCR on the 5' RACE reads and lists one entry per CDR3 protein. The sample consists of about 1.7 million distinct CDR3 sequences, roughly 27% of them appearing once. From germline, CDR1 is MNHNS and CDR2 SASEGT. V was clipped by 2 bases and J by 10 bases, with 18 bases between them. This CDR3 has 15 amino acids. The receptor's source is a woman between 25 and 40 years old in good health. Specimen: blood. This chain connects TRBV6-1 to TRBJ2-1; no clear D. In DNA form, the CDR3 reads TGTGCCAGCAGTGAAAACCTTCTGGACCTTGAGGAGCAGTTCTTC. Amino acid sequence: CASSENLLDLEEQFF.